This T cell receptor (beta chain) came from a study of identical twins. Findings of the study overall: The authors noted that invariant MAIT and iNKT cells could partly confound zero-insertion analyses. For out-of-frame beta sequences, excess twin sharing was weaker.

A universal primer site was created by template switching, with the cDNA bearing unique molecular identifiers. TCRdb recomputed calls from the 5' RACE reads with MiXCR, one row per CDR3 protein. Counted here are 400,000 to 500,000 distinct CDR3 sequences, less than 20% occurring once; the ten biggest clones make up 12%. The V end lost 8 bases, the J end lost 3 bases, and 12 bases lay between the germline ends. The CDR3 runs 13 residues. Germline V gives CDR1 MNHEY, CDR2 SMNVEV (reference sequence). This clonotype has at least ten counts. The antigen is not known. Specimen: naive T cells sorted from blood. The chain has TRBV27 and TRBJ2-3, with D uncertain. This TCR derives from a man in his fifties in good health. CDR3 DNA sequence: TGTGCCAGCTCCCATTTCGGTACAGATACGCAGTATTTT. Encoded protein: CASSHFGTDTQYF.